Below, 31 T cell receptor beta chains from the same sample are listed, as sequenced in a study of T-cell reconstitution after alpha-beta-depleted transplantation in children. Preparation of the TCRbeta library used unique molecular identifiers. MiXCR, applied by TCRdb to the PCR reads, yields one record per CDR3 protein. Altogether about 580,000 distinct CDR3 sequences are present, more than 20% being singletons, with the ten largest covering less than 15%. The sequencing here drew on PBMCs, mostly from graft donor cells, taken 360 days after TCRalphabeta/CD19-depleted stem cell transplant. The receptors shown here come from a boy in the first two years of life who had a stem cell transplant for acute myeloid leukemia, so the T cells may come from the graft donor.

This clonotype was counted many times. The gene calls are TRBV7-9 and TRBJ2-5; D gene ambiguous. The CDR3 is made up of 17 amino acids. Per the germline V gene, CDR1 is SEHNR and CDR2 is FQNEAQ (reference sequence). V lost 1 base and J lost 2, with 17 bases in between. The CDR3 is CASSLGRFTNPQETQYF. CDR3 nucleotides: TGTGCCAGCAGCTTAGGAAGGTTTACAAACCCTCAAGAGACCCAGTACTTC.

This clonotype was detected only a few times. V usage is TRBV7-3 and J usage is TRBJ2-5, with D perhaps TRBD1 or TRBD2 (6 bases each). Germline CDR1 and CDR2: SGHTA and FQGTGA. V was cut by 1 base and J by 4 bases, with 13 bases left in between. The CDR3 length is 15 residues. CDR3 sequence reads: CASSLSPGGIETQYF. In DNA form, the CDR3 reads TGTGCCAGCAGCTTAAGTCCCGGGGGCATAGAGACCCAGTACTTC.

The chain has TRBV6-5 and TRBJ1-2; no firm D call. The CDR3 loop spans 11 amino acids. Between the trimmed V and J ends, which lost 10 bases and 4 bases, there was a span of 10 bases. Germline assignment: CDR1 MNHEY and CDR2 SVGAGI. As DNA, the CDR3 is TGTGCCACCGCGCGGGGCTATGGCTACACCTTC. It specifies CATARGYGYTF.

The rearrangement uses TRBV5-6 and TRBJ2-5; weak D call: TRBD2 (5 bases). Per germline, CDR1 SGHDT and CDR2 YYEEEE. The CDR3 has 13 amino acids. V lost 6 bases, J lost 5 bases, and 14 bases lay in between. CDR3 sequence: CASTGDYRETQYF. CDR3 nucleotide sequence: TGTGCCAGCACCGGGGATTACCGGGAGACCCAGTACTTC.

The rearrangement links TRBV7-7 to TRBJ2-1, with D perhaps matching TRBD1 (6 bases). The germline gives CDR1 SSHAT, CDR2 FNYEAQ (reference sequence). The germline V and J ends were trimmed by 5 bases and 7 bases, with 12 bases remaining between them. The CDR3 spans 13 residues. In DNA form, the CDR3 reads TGTGCCAGCAGCACAGACAGGATGAATGAGCAGTTCTTC. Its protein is CASSTDRMNEQFF.

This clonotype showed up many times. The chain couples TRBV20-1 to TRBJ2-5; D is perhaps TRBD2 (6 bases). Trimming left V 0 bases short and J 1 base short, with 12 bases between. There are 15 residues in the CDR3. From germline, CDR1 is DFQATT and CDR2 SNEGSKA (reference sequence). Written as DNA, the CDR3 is TGCAGTGCTAGAGATGGAGGACTACCCCAAGAGACCCAGTACTTC. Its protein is CSARDGGLPQETQYF.

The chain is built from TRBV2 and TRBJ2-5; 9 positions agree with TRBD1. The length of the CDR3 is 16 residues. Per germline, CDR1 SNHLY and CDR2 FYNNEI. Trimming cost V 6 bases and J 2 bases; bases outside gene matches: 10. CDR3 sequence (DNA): TGTGCCAGCAGCCAACAAGGGACAGGGCAACAAGAGACCCAGTACTTC. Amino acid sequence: CASSQQGTGQQETQYF.

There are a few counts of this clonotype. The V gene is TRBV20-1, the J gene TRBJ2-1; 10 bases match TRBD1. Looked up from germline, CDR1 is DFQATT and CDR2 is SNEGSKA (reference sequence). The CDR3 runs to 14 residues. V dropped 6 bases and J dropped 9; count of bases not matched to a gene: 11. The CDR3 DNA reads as TGCAGTGCCGAGCCAGGGACAGGGGAAGGTGAGCAGTTCTTC. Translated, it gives CSAEPGTGEGEQFF.

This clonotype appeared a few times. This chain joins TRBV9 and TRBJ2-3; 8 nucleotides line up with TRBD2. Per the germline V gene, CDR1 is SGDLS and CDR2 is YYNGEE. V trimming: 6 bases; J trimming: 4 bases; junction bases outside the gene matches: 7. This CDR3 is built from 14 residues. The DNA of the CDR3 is TGTGCCAGCACCCAGACTAGCGTGGCAGATACGCAGTATTTT. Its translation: CASTQTSVADTQYF.

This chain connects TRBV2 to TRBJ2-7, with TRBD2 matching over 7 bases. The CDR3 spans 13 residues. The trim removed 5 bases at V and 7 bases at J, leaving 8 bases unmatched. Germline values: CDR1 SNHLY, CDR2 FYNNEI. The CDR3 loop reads CASSRDYLLEQYF. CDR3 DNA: TGTGCCAGCAGTAGGGACTACTTGTTAGAGCAGTACTTC.

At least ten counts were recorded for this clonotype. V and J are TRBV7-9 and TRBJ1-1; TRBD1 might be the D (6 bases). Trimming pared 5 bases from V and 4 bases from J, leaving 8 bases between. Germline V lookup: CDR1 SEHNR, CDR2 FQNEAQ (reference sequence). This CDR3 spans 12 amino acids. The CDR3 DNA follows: TGTGCCAGCAGCCAGGGGTCCACTGAAGCTTTCTTT. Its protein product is CASSQGSTEAFF. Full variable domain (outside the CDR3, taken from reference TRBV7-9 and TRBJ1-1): DTGVSQNPRHKITKRGQNVTFRCDPISEHNRLYWYRQTLGQGPEFLTYFQNEAQLEKSRLLSDRFSAERPKGSFSTLEIQRTEQGDSAMYLCASSQGSTEAFFGQGTRLTVV.

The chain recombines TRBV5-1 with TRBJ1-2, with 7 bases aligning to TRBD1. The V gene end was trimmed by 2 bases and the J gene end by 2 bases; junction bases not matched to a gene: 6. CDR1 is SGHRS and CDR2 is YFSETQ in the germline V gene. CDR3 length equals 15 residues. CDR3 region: CASSFGDSPNYGYTF. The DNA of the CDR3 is TGCGCCAGCAGCTTCGGGGACAGCCCGAACTATGGCTACACCTTC.

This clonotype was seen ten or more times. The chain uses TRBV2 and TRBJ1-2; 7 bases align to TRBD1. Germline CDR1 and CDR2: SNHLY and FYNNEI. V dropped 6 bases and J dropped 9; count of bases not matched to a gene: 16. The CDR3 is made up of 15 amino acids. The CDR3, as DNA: TGTGCCAGCAGCTCCACCGCTCAGGGACAGCAGAGCTACACCTTC. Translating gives CASSSTAQGQQSYTF.

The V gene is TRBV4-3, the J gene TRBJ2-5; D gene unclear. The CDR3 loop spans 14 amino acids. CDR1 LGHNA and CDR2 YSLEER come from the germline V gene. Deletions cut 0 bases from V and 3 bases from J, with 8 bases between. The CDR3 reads CASSQDRWEETQYF. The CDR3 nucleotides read TGCGCCAGCAGCCAAGATCGGTGGGAAGAGACCCAGTACTTC.

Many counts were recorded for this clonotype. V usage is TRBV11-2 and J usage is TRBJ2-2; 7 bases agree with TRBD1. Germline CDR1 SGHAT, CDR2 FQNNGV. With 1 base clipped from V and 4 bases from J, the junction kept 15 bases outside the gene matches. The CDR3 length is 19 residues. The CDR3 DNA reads TGTGCCAGCAGCTTAGGTGGAGTCAGGGGGAGCCGGGGCACCGGGGAGCTGTTTTTT. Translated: CASSLGGVRGSRGTGELFF.

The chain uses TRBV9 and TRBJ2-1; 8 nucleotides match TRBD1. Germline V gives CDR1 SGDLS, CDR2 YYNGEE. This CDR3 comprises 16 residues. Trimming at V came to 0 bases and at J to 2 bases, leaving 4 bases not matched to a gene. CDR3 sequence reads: CASSVVGTGTYNEQFF. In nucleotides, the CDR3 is TGTGCCAGCAGCGTAGTAGGGACAGGTACCTACAATGAGCAGTTCTTC.

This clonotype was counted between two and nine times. This CDR3 is CATSRGGQVGYNEQFF. The CDR3, as DNA: TGTGCCACCAGCAGAGGCGGACAGGTGGGGTACAATGAGCAGTTCTTC. The rearrangement joins TRBV15 to TRBJ2-1, with 7 nucleotides matching TRBD1. V was clipped by 1 base and J by 4 bases; unmatched bases: 7. Per germline, CDR1 LNHNV and CDR2 YYDKDF (reference sequence). CDR3 length: 16 residues. The variable domain in full, completed from reference TRBV15 and TRBJ2-1, reads DAMVIQNPRYQVTQFGKPVTLSCSQTLNHNVMYWYQQKSSQAPKLLFHYYDKDFNNEADTPDNFQSRRPNTSFCFLDIRSPGLGDTAMYLCATSRGGQVGYNEQFFGPGTRLTVL.

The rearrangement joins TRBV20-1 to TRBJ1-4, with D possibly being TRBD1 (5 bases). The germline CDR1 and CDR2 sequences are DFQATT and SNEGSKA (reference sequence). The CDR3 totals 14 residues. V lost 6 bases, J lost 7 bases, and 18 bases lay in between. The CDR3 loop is CSAPQGSPPEKLFF. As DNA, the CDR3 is TGCAGTGCGCCTCAGGGTTCTCCTCCTGAAAAACTGTTTTTT.

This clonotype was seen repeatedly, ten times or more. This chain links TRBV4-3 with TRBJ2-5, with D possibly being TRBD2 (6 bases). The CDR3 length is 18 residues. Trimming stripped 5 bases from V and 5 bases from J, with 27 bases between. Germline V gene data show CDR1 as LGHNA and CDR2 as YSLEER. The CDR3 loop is CASSKGQFGGNGGETQYF. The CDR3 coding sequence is TGCGCCAGCAGCAAAGGGCAATTCGGCGGGAACGGCGGCGAGACCCAGTACTTC.

CDR3 DNA: TGTGCCAGCAGCTCTACGGACGGTGATCAGCCCCAGCATTTT. This sequence encodes CASSSTDGDQPQHF. This chain joins TRBV7-9 and TRBJ1-5; no clear D. The CDR3 length is 14 residues. In germline, CDR1 is SEHNR, CDR2 FQNEAQ (reference sequence). V lost 4 bases to trimming and J lost 5 bases, with 12 bases between them.

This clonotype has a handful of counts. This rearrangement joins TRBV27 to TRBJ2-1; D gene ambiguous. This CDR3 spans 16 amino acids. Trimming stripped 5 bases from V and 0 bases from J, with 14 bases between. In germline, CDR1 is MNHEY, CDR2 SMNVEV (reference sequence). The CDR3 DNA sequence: TGTGCCAGCAGTACCCCTCTTCGGAGCTCCTACAATGAGCAGTTCTTC. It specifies CASSTPLRSSYNEQFF.

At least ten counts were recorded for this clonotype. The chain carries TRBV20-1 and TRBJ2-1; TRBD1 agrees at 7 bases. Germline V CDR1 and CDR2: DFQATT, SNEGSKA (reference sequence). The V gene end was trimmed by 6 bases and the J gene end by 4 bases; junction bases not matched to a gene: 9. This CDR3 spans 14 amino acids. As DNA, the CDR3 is TGCAGTGCACAGACGGGACAGCAATACAATGAGCAGTTCTTC. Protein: CSAQTGQQYNEQFF.

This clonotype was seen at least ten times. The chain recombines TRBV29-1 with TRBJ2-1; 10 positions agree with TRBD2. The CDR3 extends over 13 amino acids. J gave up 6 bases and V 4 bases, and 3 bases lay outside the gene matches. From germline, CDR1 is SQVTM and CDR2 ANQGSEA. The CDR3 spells CSVVSGGPNEQFF. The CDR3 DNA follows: TGCAGCGTTGTTAGCGGGGGGCCCAATGAGCAGTTCTTC.

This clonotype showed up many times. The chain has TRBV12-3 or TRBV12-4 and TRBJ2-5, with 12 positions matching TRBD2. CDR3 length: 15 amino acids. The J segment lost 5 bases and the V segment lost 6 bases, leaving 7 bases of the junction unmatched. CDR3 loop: CASRRTSGDFETQYF. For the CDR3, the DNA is TGTGCCAGCAGGCGGACTAGCGGGGATTTTGAGACCCAGTACTTC.

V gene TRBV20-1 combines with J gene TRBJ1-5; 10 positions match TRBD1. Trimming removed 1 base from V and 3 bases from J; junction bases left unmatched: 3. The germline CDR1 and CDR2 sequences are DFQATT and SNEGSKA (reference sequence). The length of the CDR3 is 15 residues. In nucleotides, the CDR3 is TGCAGTGCTAGAGGAGGGACAGGGGCCAATCAGCCCCAGCATTTT. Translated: CSARGGTGANQPQHF.

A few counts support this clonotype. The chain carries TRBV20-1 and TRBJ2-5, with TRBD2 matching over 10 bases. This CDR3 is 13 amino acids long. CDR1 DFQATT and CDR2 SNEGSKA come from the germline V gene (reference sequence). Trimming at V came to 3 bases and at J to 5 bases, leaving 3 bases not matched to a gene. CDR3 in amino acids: CSASGTSVETQYF. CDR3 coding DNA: TGCAGTGCTAGCGGGACTAGCGTCGAGACCCAGTACTTC.

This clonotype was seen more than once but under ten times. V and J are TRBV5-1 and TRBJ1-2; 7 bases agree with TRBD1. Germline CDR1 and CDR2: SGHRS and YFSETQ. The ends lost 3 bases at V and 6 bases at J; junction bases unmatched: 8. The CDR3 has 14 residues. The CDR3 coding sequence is TGCGCCAGCAGCTCGAGGGACAGCGGAGATGGCTACACCTTC. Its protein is CASSSRDSGDGYTF.

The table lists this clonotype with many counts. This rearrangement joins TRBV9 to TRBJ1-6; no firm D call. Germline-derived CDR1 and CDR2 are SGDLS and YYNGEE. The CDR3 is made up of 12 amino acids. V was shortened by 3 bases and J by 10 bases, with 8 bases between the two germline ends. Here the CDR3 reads CASSGLGSPLHF. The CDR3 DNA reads TGTGCCAGCAGCGGGTTGGGATCACCCCTCCACTTT.

The CDR3 nucleotides read TGCAGTGCTCACTCTCGGGGCCTAGCTGGGGGGGAGCAGTTCTTC. Its protein is CSAHSRGLAGGEQFF. The chain joins TRBV20-1 to TRBJ2-1; D is possibly TRBD2 (6 bases). Germline loops: CDR1 DFQATT, CDR2 SNEGSKA (reference sequence). This CDR3 region has 15 residues. Trimming took 5 bases from V and 10 from J, leaving 24 bases between them.

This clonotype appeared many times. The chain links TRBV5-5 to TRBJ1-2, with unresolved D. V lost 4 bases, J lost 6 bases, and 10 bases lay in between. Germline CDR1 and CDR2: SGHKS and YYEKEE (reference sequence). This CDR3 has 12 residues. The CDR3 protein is CASSPEVDGYTF. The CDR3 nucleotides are TGTGCCAGCAGCCCGGAAGTCGATGGCTACACCTTC.

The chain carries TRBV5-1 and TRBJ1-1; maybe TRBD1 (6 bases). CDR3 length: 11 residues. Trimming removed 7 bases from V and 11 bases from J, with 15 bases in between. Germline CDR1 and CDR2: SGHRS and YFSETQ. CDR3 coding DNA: TGCGCCAGCTCCTGGGGGGGGGCCGCTTTCTTT. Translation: CASSWGGAAFF.